This T cell receptor beta chain emerged from a study of blood T cell repertoires in COVID-19. Looking at the study overall: Acute and convalescent COVID-19 specimens originated in the United States, Italy and Spain. Nucleic acid was either cDNA or gDNA, and it came from T cells, B-cell-depleted T cells, or PBMCs.

In the original processing: Estimation of nucleated cell counts was performed using reference gene primer amplification. Using immunoSEQ multiplex PCR, the repertoire was profiled, and TCRdb retains in-frame clones only, with some absent. D and trimming come from the DNA, and the V and J calls and clone size come from that table. The sample consists of some 31,000 clones, around 91% of them appearing once. There are 13 residues in the CDR3. With 4 bases removed from V and 5 bases from J, the gap between germline ends came to 11 bases. Germline lookup yields CDR1 SGHTA and CDR2 FQGNSA. The source of this sequence is a man aged 70 or older with active or convalescent COVID-19. The chain recombines TRBV7-2 with TRBJ1-1, with a tentative D call TRBD1 (6 bases). Sequencing input: peripheral blood. The CDR3 DNA follows: TGTGCCAGCAGCTCACAGGGCTTGACTGAAGCTTTCTTT. Amino acid sequence: CASSSQGLTEAFF.